These 9 T cell receptor beta chains originate from one sample sequenced in a study of blood T cell repertoires in COVID-19. Sequenced by immunoSEQ multiplex PCR; TCRdb stores in-frame clones only, minus some. This table holds some 350,000 clones, around 87% found once. Sequences were obtained from PBMCs or T cells enriched from blood (not recorded which). These TCRs come from a woman aged 25-40 years who had recovered from COVID-19.

The chain joins TRBV14 to TRBJ1-2; D is unresolved. The CDR3 is made up of 12 amino acids. V was clipped by 11 bases and J by 4 bases, with 14 bases between them. Looked up from germline, CDR1 is SGHDN and CDR2 is FVKESK. This CDR3 reads CAVGGRVYGYTF. CDR3 bases: TGTGCCGTCGGAGGGAGAGTCTATGGCTACACCTTC. Supplemented by reference TRBV14 and TRBJ1-2, the full variable domain reads EAGVTQFPSHSVIEKGQTVTLRCDPISGHDNLYWYRRVMGKEIKFLLHFVKESKQDESGMPNNRFLAERTGGTYSTLKVQPAELEDSGVYFCAVGGRVYGYTFGSGTRLTVV.

For the CDR3, the DNA is TGTGCCAGCAGTTTGGGACAGACCAATGAAAAACTGTTTTTT. Protein: CASSLGQTNEKLFF. The V and J genes are TRBV28 and TRBJ1-4; 7 bases map to TRBD1. From germline, CDR1 is MDHEN and CDR2 SYDVKM. V dropped 3 bases and J dropped 5; count of bases not matched to a gene: 3. CDR3 length: 14 amino acids.

The rearrangement joins TRBV7-2 to TRBJ2-1, with 13 bases fitting TRBD2. The V gene's germline CDR1 is SGHTA and CDR2 FQGNSA. After removal of 3 bases from V and 11 bases from J, the junction contained 4 bases not matched to a gene. The CDR3 spans 14 residues. CDR3 loop: CASSFQTSGGKQFF. The DNA of the CDR3 is TGTGCCAGCAGCTTTCAGACTAGCGGGGGGAAGCAGTTCTTC.

The chain combines TRBV2 with TRBJ2-7; the D gene is possibly TRBD1 (6 bases). The CDR3 sequence is 13 residues long. Trimming cost V 10 bases and J 1 base, with 14 bases left between them. Germline V gives CDR1 SNHLY, CDR2 FYNNEI. The CDR3 coding sequence is TGTGCCACAAGACCGACAGGTTCCTACGAGCAGTACTTC. Translating it yields CATRPTGSYEQYF.

The chain combines TRBV15 with TRBJ1-1, with a weak D call TRBD1 (5 bases). Trimming left V 1 base short and J 1 base short, with 13 bases between. The germline V gene has CDR1 LNHNV and CDR2 YYDKDF (reference sequence). The CDR3 consists of 16 residues. The DNA for the CDR3 is TGTGCCACCAGCAGAGGGGCAGGGTTGAAGAACACTGAAGCTTTCTTT. Translating it yields CATSRGAGLKNTEAFF.

The chain combines TRBV5-5 with TRBJ1-2, with a weak D call TRBD1 (5 bases). Per germline, CDR1 SGHKS and CDR2 YYEKEE (reference sequence). The CDR3 runs 16 residues. Trimming took off 7 bases at V and 3 bases at J, with 22 bases between the two ends. For the CDR3, the DNA is TGTGCCAGCTACCCGGGGGGTCGGGCACGCCACTATGGCTACACCTTC. Encoded protein: CASYPGGRARHYGYTF.

The V and J genes are TRBV19 and TRBJ1-2; 9 bases match TRBD1. Germline V gene data show CDR1 as LNHDA and CDR2 as SQIVND (reference sequence). J gave up 7 bases and V 6 bases, and 6 bases lay outside the gene matches. The CDR3 has 13 amino acids. In nucleotides, the CDR3 is TGTGCCAGTAGCTCCACAGGGGGCACTGGCTACACCTTC. It encodes CASSSTGGTGYTF.

J is TRBJ1-6 and V is TRBV28, with D unresolved. Germline V gene sequence: CDR1 MDHEN, CDR2 SYDVKM. Trimming took 0 bases from V and 5 from J, leaving 11 bases between them. This CDR3 region has 16 residues. This CDR3 is CASSLWGGQDNSPLHF. CDR3 nucleotide sequence: TGTGCCAGCAGTTTATGGGGAGGGCAGGATAATTCACCCCTCCACTTT.

CDR3 in DNA: TGTGCCAGCAGCCAAGTCTCCAGGGATGGTTCCATATATTTT. It yields the protein CASSQVSRDGSIYF. The chain uses TRBV3-1 (or the pseudogene TRBV3-2) and TRBJ1-3, with a weak D call TRBD1 (5 bases). Germline V CDR1 and CDR2: LGHDT, YNNKEL (reference sequence). The CDR3 covers 14 residues. The V end lost 1 base, the J end lost 11 bases, and 15 bases lay between the germline ends.